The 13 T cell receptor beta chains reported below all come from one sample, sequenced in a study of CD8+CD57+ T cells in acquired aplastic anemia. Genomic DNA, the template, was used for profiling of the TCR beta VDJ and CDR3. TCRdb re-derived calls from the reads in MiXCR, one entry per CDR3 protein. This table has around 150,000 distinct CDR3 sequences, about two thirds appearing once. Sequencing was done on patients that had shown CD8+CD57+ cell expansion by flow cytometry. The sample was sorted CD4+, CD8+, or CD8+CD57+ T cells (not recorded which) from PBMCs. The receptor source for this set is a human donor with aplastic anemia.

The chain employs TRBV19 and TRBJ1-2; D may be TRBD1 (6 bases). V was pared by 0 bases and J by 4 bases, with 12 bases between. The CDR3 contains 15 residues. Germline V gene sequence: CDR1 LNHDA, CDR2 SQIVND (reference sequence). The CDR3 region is CASSIEGGRRYGYTF. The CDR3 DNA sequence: TGTGCCAGTAGTATAGAGGGGGGGCGTCGCTATGGCTACACCTTC.

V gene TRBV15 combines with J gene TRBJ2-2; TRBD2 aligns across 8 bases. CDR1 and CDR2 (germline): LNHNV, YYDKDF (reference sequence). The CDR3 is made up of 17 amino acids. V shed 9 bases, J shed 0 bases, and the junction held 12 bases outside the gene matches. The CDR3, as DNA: TGTGCCACAAAGGCTCTTAGCGGGACCTCGAACACCGGGGAGCTGTTTTTT. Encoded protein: CATKALSGTSNTGELFF.

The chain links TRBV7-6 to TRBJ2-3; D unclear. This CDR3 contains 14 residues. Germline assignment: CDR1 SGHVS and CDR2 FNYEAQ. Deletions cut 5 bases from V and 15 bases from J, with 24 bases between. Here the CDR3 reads CASSRHPSDPESYF. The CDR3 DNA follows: TGTGCCAGCAGCCGTCACCCATCGGACCCGGAGAGCTATTTT.

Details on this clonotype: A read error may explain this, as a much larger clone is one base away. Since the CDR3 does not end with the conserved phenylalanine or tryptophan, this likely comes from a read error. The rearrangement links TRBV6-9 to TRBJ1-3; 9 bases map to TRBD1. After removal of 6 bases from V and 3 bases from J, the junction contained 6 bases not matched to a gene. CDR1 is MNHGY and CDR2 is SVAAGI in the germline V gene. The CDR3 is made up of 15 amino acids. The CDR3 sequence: CASSSGQGYGNTIYS. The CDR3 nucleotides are TGTGCCAGCAGCTCAGGACAGGGGTATGGAAACACCATATATTCT.

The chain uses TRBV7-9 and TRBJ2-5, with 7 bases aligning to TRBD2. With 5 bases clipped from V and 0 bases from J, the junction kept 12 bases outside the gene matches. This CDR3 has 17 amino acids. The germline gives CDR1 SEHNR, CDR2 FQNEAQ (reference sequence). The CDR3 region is CASSPPFAGDYQETQYF. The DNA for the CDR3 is TGTGCCAGCAGCCCGCCGTTCGCGGGAGATTACCAAGAGACCCAGTACTTC. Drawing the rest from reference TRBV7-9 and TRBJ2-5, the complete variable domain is DTGVSQNPRHKITKRGQNVTFRCDPISEHNRLYWYRQTLGQGPEFLTYFQNEAQLEKSRLLSDRFSAERPKGSFSTLEIQRTEQGDSAMYLCASSPPFAGDYQETQYFGPGTRLLVL.

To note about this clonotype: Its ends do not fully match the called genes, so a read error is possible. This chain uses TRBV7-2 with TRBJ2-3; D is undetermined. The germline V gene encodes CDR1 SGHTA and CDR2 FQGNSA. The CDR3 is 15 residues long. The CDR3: CASSQDRVALDTQYF. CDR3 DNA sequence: TGCGCCAGCAGCCAAGATAGGGTGGCACTAGATACGCAGTATTTT.

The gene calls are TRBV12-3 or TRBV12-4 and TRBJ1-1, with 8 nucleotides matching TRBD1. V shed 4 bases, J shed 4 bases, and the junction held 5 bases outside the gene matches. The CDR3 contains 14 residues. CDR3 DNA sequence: TGTGCCAGCAGTTGGAAACAGGGGGGCACTGAAGCTTTCTTT. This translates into CASSWKQGGTEAFF.

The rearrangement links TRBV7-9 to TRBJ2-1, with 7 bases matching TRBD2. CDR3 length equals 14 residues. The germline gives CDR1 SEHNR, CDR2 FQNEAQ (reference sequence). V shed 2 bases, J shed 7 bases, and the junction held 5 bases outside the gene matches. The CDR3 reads CASSLSAGVNEQFF. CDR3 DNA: TGTGCCAGCAGCTTATCGGCGGGAGTTAATGAGCAGTTCTTC.

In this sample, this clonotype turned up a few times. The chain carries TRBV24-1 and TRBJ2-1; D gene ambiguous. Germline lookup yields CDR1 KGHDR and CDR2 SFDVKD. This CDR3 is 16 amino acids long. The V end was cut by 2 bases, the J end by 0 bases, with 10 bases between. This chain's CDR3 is CATSDSSRSSYNEQFF. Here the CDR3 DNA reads TGTGCCACCAGTGATTCCAGCAGGAGCTCCTACAATGAGCAGTTCTTC.

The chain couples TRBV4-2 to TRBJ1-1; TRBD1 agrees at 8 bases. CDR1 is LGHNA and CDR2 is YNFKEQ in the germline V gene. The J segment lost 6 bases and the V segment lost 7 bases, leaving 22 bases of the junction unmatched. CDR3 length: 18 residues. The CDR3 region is CASTLNVLQGARGAEAFF. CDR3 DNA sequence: TGTGCCAGCACCCTTAATGTTTTGCAGGGGGCAAGAGGGGCTGAAGCTTTCTTT.

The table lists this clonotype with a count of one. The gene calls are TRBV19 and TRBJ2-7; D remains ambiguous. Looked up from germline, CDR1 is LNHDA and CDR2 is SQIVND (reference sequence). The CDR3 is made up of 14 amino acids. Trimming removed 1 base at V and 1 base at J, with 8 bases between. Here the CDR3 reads CASSIVDGSYEQYF. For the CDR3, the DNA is TGTGCCAGTAGTATAGTCGACGGATCCTACGAGCAGTACTTC.

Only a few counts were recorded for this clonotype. CDR3 DNA sequence: TGCAGTGCTAGAGATGTACGAGTACCTGGTTCACCCCTCCACTTT. Translated, it gives CSARDVRVPGSPLHF. The rearrangement uses TRBV20-1 and TRBJ1-6; D not resolved. This CDR3 has 15 amino acids. Trimming removed 0 bases from V and 9 bases from J, with 15 bases in between. CDR1 is DFQATT and CDR2 is SNEGSKA in the germline V gene (reference sequence).

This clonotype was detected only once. In nucleotides, the CDR3 is TGTGCCACCAGTGACCCCACGACAGGGGGCAACTACGAGCAGTACTTC. Amino acid sequence: CATSDPTTGGNYEQYF. This rearrangement joins TRBV24-1 to TRBJ2-7, with TRBD1 matching over 10 bases. Per germline, CDR1 KGHDR and CDR2 SFDVKD. The CDR3 extends over 16 amino acids. J was trimmed by 3 bases and V by 4 bases; bases with no gene match: 8.